Shown below are 9 T cell receptor beta chains from a single sample sequenced in a study of cytomegalovirus exposure and HLA in healthy donors. 60 Vbeta and 13 Jbeta primers were used in PCR. TCRdb keeps only in-frame clones here, not all; method: immunoSEQ multiplex PCR. Among some 130,000 clones listed, 65% to 80% were seen once. The specimen sequenced was PBMCs. Receptors originate from a middle-aged man in good health and CMV-seronegative.

The CDR3 nucleotides read TGTGCCAGCAGCTCGGGACTAGCCAACGAGCAGTACTTC. It encodes CASSSGLANEQYF. The chain carries TRBV9 and TRBJ2-7; 9 nucleotides match TRBD2. CDR1 SGDLS and CDR2 YYNGEE come from the germline V gene. Trimming removed 4 bases from V and 5 bases from J; junction bases left unmatched: 4. The CDR3 consists of 13 residues.

The chain is built from TRBV12-5 and TRBJ2-1; 9 bases align to TRBD2. Looked up from germline, CDR1 is LGHNT and CDR2 is FRNRAP. The CDR3 spans 17 residues. V trimming: 0 bases; J trimming: 0 bases; junction bases outside the gene matches: 3. CDR3 residues: CASGLVPGLASYNEQFF. Here the CDR3 DNA reads TGTGCTAGTGGTTTGGTACCGGGACTAGCCTCCTACAATGAGCAGTTCTTC.

The chain recombines TRBV19 with TRBJ1-1, with D possibly being TRBD1 (5 bases). CDR1 and CDR2 from the germline V gene are LNHDA and SQIVND (reference sequence). The CDR3 sequence is 14 residues long. V lost 8 bases to trimming and J lost 2 bases, with 15 bases between them. The CDR3 nucleotides read TGTGCCAGTTTTCCAGGGCGGCTAAACACTGAAGCTTTCTTT. Translation gives CASFPGRLNTEAFF.

This chain connects TRBV27 to TRBJ2-1; 11 nucleotides match TRBD2. Germline-derived CDR1 and CDR2 are MNHEY and SMNVEV (reference sequence). The CDR3 covers 16 residues. The ends lost 4 bases at V and 3 bases at J; junction bases unmatched: 5. The DNA of the CDR3 is TGTGCCAGCAGTTCATACGGACTAGCGGGCTACAATGAGCAGTTCTTC. Its translation is CASSSYGLAGYNEQFF.

The chain joins TRBV9 to TRBJ2-1, with 10 bases fitting TRBD1. Germline assignment: CDR1 SGDLS and CDR2 YYNGEE. J gave up 7 bases and V 2 bases, and 6 bases lay outside the gene matches. CDR3 length: 15 amino acids. CDR3 amino acids: CASSVSGQGENEQFF. In nucleotides, the CDR3 is TGTGCCAGCAGCGTGTCAGGACAGGGGGAAAATGAGCAGTTCTTC.

The chain joins TRBV6-1 to TRBJ2-2; D not resolved. Trimming took 7 bases from V and 2 from J, leaving 8 bases between them. Germline CDR1 and CDR2: MNHNS and SASEGT. The CDR3 extends over 13 amino acids. The CDR3 DNA reads TGTGCCAGCACTATGACAAACACCGGGGAGCTGTTTTTT. Translation: CASTMTNTGELFF.

The CDR3 DNA is TGTGCCACCAGCGTCGGGGCAGGGGTCGGCTACACCTTC. It translates to CATSVGAGVGYTF. The chain recombines TRBV15 with TRBJ1-2; TRBD1 might be the D (6 bases). In germline, CDR1 is LNHNV, CDR2 YYDKDF (reference sequence). Trimming took off 5 bases at V and 8 bases at J, with 15 bases between the two ends. CDR3 size: 13 residues.

The chain employs TRBV13 and TRBJ2-7, with 9 nucleotides matching TRBD1. This CDR3 is 15 amino acids long. CDR1 PRHDT and CDR2 FYEKMQ come from the germline V gene (reference sequence). Unmatched junction bases numbered 9, after V lost 5 bases and J lost 4 bases. The CDR3 coding sequence is TGTGCCAGCAGCCGACCGGGACAGGGAGGTTACGAGCAGTACTTC. As protein: CASSRPGQGGYEQYF.

V usage is TRBV7-6 and J usage is TRBJ1-1; perhaps TRBD1 as D (6 bases). Trimming took 5 bases from V and 10 from J, leaving 14 bases between them. Germline CDR1 is SGHVS and CDR2 is FNYEAQ. The CDR3 runs to 12 residues. This CDR3 reads CASSNRELGAFF. In nucleotides, the CDR3 is TGTGCCAGCAGCAACAGGGAATTGGGAGCTTTCTTT.